This TCR beta chain is from a study of CD8 T cells in Susac syndrome (dated by TCRdb to the late 2010s). With regard to the full study: Of the Susac syndrome patients who were sequenced, five or six had clinically active disease and roughly eight were in clinical remission. The study used repertoire sequencing to test whether antigen drove CD8+ T cell activation and differentiation in Susac syndrome. Susac syndrome patients were therapy-naive, on corticosteroids (some also receiving IVIg), or on IVIg alone at blood withdrawal.

Summary of the overall study and its limitations: No clonal expansion was detected in the CD4+ T cell repertoire of Susac syndrome patients. The study acknowledged that relatively few individuals were included in the TCR sequencing and HLA analysis.

About this clonotype: Its antigen is currently not known. The input lacks base qualities; no much larger clone sits a single base away.

Including cysteine and phenylalanine, the CDR3 has 11 amino acids. Only CDR3 DNA is held: 33 bases, read in frame from base 1. CDR1 and CDR2 are drawn from the germline V gene: SGHVS, FQNEAQ. Trimming costs V 1 base and J 5 bases, and their ends lie 3 bases apart. Peripheral blood CD8+ and CD4+ T cells from healthy donors, Susac syndrome patients and multiple sclerosis patients were profiled by high-throughput TCR beta sequencing. The Susac syndrome patients fulfilled recently defined diagnostic criteria for either definite or probable disease. Bulk CD8+ and CD4+ T cells were purified magnetically by negative isolation, whereas CD8+ TEMRA cells were enriched by FACS. Blood was drawn into EDTA tubes, processed within 24 hours, and PBMCs were isolated by density gradient centrifugation. PBMCs intended for TCR sequencing were frozen in liquid nitrogen and were later thawed in a 37 degrees C water bath. A purity of at least 90% was achieved for sorted or isolated CD4+, CD8+ and CD8+ TEMRA cells.

RNA was extracted using the RNeasy kit, and about 0.45 to 1 ug of the RNA was reverse transcribed with random hexamers. TCR beta CDR3 regions were amplified with the immunoSEQ multiplex PCR assay covering 54 Vbeta and 13 Jbeta segments. Bias from PCR amplification was corrected by using a synthetic template baseline for primer optimization and for computational correction. The published analysis was carried out like this. Reads were annotated to V, D and J genes per IMGT and analyzed with immunoSEQ Analyzer, keeping only productive sequences. To calculate clonality, Shannon entropy was normalized by log2 of the number of productive unique sequences and then subtracted from one. For each patient and control, public and private clones were evaluated within the 100 most prevalent clones. A clone was defined as Susac-specific if it was absent from the healthy and MS cohorts, from around 960 published viral clones and from other ImmuneACCESS disease sequences. The public reads were reanalyzed by TCRdb: fastp trimming at Q25, MiXCR alignment, in-frame beta chains only. Identical CDR3 protein sequences are pooled into one entry, listed with their most common genes and DNA. What appears here as the V and J calls and clone size reflects TCRdb's work, not the paper's. Present in this sample are roughly 200,000 distinct CDR3 sequences, roughly 94% of which were seen just once. Of the sample, 0.12% is held by the ten largest clones.

The source is a human donor with Susac syndrome. Input material: CD4+ T cells from PBMCs. The V and J genes are TRBV7-8 and TRBJ2-7; the D gene is unclear. The bases read TGTGCCAGCAGCTTAGATAACGAGCAGTACTTC. Its translation is CASSLDNEQYF.